These T cell receptor beta chains were read from a single sample in a study of T cell responses to AZD1222 COVID-19 vaccine. Profiled with immunoSEQ multiplex PCR; TCRdb holds only in-frame clones, not every one. The profile shows around 80,000 clones, approximately 83% of them singletons. The sample in question was peripheral blood, obtained 28 days after the second AZD1222 dose. The receptor set was obtained from an adult who received the AZD1222 COVID-19 vaccine. Both conserved end residues are part of each CDR3. For some rows the clone size is stated as once, few or many, or as a class when expanded; others skip it.

CDR3 length	clone size	V gene	CDR3 protein
17	-	TRBV3-1/TRBV3-2	CASSQGTGAVFNSPLHF
12	-	TRBV6-5	CASRNRGGEAFF
16	-	TRBV18	CASSPNGVGVSSPLHF
14	-	TRBV6-5	CASSYEGPTEKLFF
14	few	TRBV5-4	CASSSGTRNEKLFF
15	few	TRBV6-1	CASSEVPGQRNEQFF
15	-	TRBV5-6	CASSPTTTDTGELFF
14	-	TRBV9	CASSEGGGAEEQYF
14	once	TRBV28	CASRPVFNPYEQYF
15	-	TRBV27	CASSPRGFGNYGYTF
14	-	TRBV30	CARKTSGDYNEQFF
15	-	TRBV5-5	CASSFFGQKNEKLFF
15	-	TRBV11-3	CASSSRTVSYNEQFF
13	-	TRBV19	CASSETDYNEQFF
19	-	TRBV15	CATSRVGFLVDLMNTEAFF
15	-	TRBV2	CASSRDGQGAYEQYF
16	-	TRBV27	CASSLLRGMDYNEQFF
15	-	TRBV6-5	CASSFLAPRTEKLFF
15	-	TRBV24-1	CATSDPGQGGQPQHF
14	-	TRBV28	CASSNGARTDTQYF
11	-	TRBV5-1	CASSFDLTQYF
18	-	TRBV7-6	CASSLGGKGSSYNSPLHF
13	-	TRBV3-1/TRBV3-2	CASSQGLTGELFF
12	few	TRBV7-9	CASSLVGETQYF
15	-	TRBV2	CASSRRTGLNTEAFF
12	once	TRBV30	CAWEGTAYEQYF
15	-	TRBV28	CASRGQGIVGNTIYF
18	few	TRBV14	CASSQEGTWGENGYGYTF
15	-	TRBV6-1	CASSEGTGNNSPLHF
14	-	TRBV11-2	CASSLVPRGDGYTF
15	-	TRBV5-4	CASSLPGASNTEAFF
14	-	TRBV7-2	CASSSASRNTEAFF
20	-	TRBV5-1	CASSLVPGQGASGYNSPLHF
15	-	TRBV11-1	CASSSAGRGDNEQFF
14	-	TRBV3-1/TRBV3-2	CASTLGLVQETQYF
16	-	TRBV7-2	CASSLGTSGARNEQFF
14	-	TRBV19	CASSPGTESYEQYF
12	-	TRBV5-6	CASSLSSYEQYF
13	-	TRBV9	CASSVKGNTEAFF
15	-	TRBV5-6	CASSFPYGGNTEAFF
14	-	TRBV18	CASSSTRQGYGYTF
15	once	TRBV2	CASRRDRGRITEAFF
11	-	TRBV20-1	CRGGTGNGYTF
13	-	TRBV7-9	CASNPGRGYGYTF
13	-	TRBV7-8	CASRNRDNYGYTF
16	-	TRBV5-1	CASSLGGQGASYEQYF
13	-	TRBV4-1	CASSLGPRYEQYF
15	-	TRBV4-2	CASSQDLGGNQPQHF
19	-	TRBV5-4	CASSSRRGETGPGANVLTF
15	-	TRBV6-5	CASRIMGGGADEQFF
15	-	TRBV28	CASSFSTGGGEKLFF
13	once	TRBV18	CASSDDSNQPQHF
15	-	TRBV5-1	CASSFGALGVGELFF
13	-	TRBV6-1	CASSEVGNYGYTF
14	once	TRBV5-1	CASSPGQGFSPLHF
12	-	TRBV28	CASSLGPREQYF
14	-	TRBV4-1	CASSPGQALNEQFF
14	once	TRBV2	CASRGTGSNQPQHF
14	-	TRBV5-8	CASSWRTGKTEAFF
14	-	TRBV13	CASNVRTGVTEAFF